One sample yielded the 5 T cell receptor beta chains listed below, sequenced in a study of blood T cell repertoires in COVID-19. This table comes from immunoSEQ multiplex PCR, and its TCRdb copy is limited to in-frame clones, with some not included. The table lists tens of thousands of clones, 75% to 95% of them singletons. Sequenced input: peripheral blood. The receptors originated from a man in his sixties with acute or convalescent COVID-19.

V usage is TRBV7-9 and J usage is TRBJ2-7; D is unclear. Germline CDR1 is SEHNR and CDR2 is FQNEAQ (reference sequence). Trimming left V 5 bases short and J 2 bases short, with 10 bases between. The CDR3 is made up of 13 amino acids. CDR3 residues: CASSPRQTYEQYF. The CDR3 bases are TGTGCCAGCAGCCCACGACAAACCTACGAGCAGTACTTC.

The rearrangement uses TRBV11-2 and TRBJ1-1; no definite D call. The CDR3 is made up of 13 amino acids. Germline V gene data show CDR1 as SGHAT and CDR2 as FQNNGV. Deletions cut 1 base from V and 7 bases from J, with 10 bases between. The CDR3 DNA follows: TGTGCCAGCAGCTTAGGGGCCGACCGTGAAGCTTTCTTT. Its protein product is CASSLGADREAFF.

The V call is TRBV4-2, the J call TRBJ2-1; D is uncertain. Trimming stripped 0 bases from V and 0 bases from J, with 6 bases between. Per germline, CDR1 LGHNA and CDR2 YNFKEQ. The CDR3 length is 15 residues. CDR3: CASSQDGSSYNEQFF. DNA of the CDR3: TGTGCCAGCAGCCAAGACGGTAGCTCCTACAATGAGCAGTTCTTC.

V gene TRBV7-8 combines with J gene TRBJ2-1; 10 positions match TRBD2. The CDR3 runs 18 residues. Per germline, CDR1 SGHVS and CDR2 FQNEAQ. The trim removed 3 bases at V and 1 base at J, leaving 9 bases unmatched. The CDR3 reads CASSFGLAGEGSYNEQFF. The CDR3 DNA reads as TGTGCCAGCAGCTTTGGGCTAGCGGGAGAGGGGTCCTACAATGAGCAGTTCTTC. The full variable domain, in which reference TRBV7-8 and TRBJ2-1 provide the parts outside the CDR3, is GAGVSQSPRYKVAKRGQDVALRCDPISGHVSLFWYQQALGQGPEFLTYFQNEAQLDKSGLPSDRFFAERPEGSVSTLKIQRTQQEDSAVYLCASSFGLAGEGSYNEQFFGPGTRLTVL.

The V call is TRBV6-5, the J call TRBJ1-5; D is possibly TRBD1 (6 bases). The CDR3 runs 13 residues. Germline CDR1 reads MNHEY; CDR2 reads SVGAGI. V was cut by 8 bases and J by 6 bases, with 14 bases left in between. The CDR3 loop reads CASGTTAPQPQHF. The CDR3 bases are TGTGCCAGCGGGACAACGGCGCCTCAGCCCCAGCATTTT.